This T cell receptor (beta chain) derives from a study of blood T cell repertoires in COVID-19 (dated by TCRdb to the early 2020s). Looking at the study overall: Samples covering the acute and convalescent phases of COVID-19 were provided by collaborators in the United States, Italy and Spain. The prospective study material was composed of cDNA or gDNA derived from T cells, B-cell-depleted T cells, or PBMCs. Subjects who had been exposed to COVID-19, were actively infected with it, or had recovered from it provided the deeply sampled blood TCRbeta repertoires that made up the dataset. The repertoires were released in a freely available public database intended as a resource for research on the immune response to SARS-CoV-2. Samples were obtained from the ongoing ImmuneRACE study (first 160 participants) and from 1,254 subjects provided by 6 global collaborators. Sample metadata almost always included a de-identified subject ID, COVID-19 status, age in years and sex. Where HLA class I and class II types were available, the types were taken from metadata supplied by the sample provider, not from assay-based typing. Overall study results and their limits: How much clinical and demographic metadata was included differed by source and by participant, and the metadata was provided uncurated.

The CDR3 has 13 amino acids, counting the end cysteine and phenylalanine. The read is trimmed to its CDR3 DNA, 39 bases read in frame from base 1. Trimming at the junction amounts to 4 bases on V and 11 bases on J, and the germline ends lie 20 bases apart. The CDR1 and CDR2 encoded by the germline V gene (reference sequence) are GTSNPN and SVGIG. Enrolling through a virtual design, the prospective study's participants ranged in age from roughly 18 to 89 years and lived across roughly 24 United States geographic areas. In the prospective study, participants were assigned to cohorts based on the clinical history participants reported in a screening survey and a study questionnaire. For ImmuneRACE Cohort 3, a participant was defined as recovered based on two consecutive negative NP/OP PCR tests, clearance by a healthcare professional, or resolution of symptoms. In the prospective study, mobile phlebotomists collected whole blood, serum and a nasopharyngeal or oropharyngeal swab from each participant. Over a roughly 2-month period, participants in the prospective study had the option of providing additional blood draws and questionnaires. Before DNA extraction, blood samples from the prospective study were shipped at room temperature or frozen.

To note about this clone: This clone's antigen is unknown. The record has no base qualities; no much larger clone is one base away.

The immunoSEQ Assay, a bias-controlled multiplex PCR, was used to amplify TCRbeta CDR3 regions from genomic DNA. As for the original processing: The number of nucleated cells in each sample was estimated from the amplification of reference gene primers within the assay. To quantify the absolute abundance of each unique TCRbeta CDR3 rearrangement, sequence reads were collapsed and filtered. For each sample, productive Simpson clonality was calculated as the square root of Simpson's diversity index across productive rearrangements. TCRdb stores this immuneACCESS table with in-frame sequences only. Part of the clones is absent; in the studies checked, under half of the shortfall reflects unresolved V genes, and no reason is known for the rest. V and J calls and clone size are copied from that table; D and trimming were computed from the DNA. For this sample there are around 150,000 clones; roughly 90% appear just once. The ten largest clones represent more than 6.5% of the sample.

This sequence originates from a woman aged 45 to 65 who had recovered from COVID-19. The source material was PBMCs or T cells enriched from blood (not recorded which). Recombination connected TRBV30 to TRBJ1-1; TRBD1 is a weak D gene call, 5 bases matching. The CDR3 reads CAWTALGGGMAFF. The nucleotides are TGTGCCTGGACCGCTCTGGGGGGTGGTATGGCTTTCTTT.